This TCR beta chain appears in the sequencing data of a study of response to subunit inactivated influenza vaccine. This CDR3 spans 13 amino acids. The ends were cut back, 5 bases at V and 9 bases at J, with 16 bases in the middle. The germline gives CDR1 LNHDA, CDR2 SQIVND (reference sequence). TCRdb processed the RT-PCR reads anew with MiXCR; each CDR3 protein has one entry. Of 500,000 to 700,000 distinct CDR3 sequences in the sample, under 30% were seen once. This same sample was also taken into another study, of T cells expressing NK-cell markers. Per that paper: What made the TCR beta cDNA was 5'RACE template switching with UMIs.

This sequence joins TRBV19 and TRBJ1-2; no definite D call. This clonotype was obtained from a man aged 45 to 65 who received an inactivated influenza vaccine. This specimen consisted of CD4+ T cells sorted from PBMCs, obtained about 12 days after vaccination. As DNA, the CDR3 is TGTGCCAGTAGTCTGGGCGGCGCCGTAAGCTACACCTTC. It is translated as CASSLGGAVSYTF.